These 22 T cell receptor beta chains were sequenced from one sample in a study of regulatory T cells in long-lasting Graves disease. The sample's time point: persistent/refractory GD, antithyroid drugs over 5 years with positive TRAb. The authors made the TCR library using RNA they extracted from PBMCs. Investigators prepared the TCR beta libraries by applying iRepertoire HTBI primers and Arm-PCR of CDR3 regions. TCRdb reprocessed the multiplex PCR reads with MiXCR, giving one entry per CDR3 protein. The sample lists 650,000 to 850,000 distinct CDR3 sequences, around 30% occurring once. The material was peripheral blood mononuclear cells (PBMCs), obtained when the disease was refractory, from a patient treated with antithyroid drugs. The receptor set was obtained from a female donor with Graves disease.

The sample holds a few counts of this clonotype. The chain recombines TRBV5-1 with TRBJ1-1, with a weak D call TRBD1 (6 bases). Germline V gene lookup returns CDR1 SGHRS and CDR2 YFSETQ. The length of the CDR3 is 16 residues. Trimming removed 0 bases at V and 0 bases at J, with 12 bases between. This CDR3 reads CASSLEGTHLNTEAFF. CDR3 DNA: TGCGCCAGCAGCTTGGAGGGGACACACTTGAACACTGAAGCTTTCTTT.

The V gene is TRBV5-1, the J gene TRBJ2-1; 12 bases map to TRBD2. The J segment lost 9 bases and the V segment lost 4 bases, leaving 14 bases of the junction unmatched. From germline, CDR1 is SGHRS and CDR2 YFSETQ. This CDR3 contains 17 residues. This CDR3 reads CASSPLGARLAGVEQFF. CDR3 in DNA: TGCGCCAGCAGCCCCCTGGGGGCGAGACTAGCGGGAGTTGAGCAGTTCTTC.

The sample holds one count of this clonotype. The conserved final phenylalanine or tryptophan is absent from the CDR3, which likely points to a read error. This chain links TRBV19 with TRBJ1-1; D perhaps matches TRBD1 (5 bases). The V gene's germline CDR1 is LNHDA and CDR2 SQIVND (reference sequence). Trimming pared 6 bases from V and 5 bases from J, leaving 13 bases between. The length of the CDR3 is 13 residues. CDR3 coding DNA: TGTGCCAGTAGATGGGGGAGTAGGACTGAAGCTTTCCTT. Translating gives CASRWGSRTEAFL.

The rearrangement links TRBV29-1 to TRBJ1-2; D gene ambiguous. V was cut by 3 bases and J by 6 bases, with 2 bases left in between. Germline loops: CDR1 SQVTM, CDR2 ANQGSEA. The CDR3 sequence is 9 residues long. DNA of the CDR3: TGCAGCGTTGATGATGGCTACACCTTC. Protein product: CSVDDGYTF.

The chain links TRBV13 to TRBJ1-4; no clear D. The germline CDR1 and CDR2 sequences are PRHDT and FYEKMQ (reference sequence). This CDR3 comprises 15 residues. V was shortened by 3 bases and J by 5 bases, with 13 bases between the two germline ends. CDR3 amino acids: CASSLDRSGNEKLFF. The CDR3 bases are TGTGCCAGCAGCTTGGACCGCTCCGGGAATGAAAAACTGTTTTTT.

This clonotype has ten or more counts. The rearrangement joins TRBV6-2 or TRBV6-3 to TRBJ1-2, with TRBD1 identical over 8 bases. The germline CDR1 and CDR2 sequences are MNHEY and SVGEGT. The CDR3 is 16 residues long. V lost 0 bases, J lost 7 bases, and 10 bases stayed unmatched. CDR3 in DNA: TGTGCCAGCAGTTACTCCCCGCGGCAGGGGGCTGTTGGCTACACCTTC. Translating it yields CASSYSPRQGAVGYTF.

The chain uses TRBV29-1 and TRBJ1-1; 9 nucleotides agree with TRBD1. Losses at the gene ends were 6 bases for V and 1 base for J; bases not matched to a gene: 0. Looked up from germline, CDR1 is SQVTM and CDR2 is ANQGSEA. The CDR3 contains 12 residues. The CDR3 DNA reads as TGCAGCGTGACAGGGGGGAACACTGAAGCTTTCTTT. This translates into CSVTGGNTEAFF.

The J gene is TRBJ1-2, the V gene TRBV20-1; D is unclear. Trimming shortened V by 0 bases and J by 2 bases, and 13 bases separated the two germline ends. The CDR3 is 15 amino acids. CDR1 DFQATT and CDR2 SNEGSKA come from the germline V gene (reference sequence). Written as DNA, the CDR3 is TGCAGTGCTAGAGATCAAGCTTCGGGGAACTATGGCTACACCTTC. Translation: CSARDQASGNYGYTF.

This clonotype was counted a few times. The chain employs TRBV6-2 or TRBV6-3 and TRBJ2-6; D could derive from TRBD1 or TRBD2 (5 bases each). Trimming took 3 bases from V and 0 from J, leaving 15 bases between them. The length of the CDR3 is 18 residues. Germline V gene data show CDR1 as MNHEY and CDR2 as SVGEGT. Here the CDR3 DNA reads TGTGCCAGCAGTTATGAGGTTCGGGGCGTCTCTGGGGCCAACGTCCTGACTTTC. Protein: CASSYEVRGVSGANVLTF.

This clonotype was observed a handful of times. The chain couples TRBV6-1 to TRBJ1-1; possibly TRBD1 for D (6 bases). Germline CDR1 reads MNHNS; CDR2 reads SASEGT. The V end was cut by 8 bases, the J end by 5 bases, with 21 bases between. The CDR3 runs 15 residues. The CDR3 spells CASGRNRGRGTEAFF. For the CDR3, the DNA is TGTGCCAGCGGAAGGAATCGGGGGCGCGGAACTGAAGCTTTCTTT.

The CDR3 loop reads CASSFKWAQETQYF. The CDR3 bases are TGTGCCAGCAGTTTTAAGTGGGCGCAAGAGACCCAGTACTTC. The chain joins TRBV27 to TRBJ2-5; D gene ambiguous. This CDR3 is built from 14 residues. V lost 3 bases and J 2 bases, leaving 10 bases between the germline ends. Germline V CDR1 and CDR2: MNHEY, SMNVEV (reference sequence).

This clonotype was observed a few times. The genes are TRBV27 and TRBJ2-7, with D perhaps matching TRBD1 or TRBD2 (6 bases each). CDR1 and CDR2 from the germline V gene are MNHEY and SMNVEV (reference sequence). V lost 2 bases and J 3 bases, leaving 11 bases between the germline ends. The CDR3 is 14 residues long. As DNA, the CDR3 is TGTGCCAGCAGTTTAAAGGGGGGCGTCTACGAGCAGTACTTC. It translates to CASSLKGGVYEQYF.

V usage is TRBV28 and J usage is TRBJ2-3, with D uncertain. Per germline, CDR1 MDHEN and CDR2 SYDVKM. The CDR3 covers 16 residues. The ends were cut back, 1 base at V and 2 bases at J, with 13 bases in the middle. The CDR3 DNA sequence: TGTGCCAGCAGTTTATTAGGCAGGAGAGTCACAGATACGCAGTATTTT. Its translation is CASSLLGRRVTDTQYF.

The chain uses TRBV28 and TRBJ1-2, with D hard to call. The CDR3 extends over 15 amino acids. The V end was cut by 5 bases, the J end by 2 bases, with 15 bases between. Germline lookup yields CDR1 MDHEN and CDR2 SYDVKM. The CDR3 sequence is CASSITRGENYGYTF. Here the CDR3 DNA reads TGTGCCAGCAGTATAACCAGAGGTGAAAACTATGGCTACACCTTC.

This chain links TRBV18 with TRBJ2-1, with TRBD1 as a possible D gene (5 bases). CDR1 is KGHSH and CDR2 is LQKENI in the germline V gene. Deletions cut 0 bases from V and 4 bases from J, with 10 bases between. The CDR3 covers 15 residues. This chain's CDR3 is CASSPPLGEYNEQFF. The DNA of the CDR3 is TGTGCCAGCTCACCACCGTTAGGGGAATACAATGAGCAGTTCTTC.

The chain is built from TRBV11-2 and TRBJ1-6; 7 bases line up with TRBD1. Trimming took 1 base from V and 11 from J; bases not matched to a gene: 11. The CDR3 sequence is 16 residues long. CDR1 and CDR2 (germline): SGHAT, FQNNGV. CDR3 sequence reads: CASSLVGTELFPPLHF. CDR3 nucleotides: TGTGCCAGCAGCTTAGTTGGGACAGAACTCTTTCCACCCCTCCACTTT.

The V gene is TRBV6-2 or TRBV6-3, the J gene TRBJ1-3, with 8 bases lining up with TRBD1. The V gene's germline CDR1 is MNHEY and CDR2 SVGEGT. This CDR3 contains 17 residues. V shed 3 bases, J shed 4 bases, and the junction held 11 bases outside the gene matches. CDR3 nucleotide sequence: TGTGCCAGCAGTTATGTCCCGACAGGGGCGAGGGGAAACACCATATATTTT. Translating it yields CASSYVPTGARGNTIYF.

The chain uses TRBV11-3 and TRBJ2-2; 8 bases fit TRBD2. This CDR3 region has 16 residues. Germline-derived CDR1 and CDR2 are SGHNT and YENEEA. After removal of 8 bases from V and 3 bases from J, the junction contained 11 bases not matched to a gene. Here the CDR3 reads CASSPERESHTGELFF. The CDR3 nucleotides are TGTGCCAGCTCACCGGAGCGGGAGTCCCACACCGGGGAGCTGTTTTTT.

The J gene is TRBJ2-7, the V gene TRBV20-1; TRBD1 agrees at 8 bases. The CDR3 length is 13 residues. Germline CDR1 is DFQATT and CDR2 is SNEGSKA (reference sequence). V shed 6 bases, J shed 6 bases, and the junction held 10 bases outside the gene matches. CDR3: CSAQRQGFGEQYF. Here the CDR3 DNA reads TGCAGTGCCCAACGACAGGGGTTTGGCGAGCAGTACTTC.

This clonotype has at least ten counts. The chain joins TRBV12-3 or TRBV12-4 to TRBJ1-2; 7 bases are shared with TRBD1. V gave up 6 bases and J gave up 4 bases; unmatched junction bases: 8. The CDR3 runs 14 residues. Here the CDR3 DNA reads TGTGCCAGCAGGGACCGGGACAGCGTCTATGGCTACACCTTC. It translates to CASRDRDSVYGYTF.

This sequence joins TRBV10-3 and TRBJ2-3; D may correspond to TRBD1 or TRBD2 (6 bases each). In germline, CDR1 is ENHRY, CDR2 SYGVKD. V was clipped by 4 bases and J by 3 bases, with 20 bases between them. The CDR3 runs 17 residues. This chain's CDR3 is CAISVQLGGLGTDTQYF. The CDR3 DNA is TGTGCCATCAGTGTCCAATTGGGGGGCTTGGGGACAGATACGCAGTATTTT.

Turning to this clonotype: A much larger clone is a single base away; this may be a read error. The CDR3 nucleotides read TGTGCCAGCAACCAACGGAGCTCCTACGAGCAGTACTTC. Amino acids: CASNQRSSYEQYF. This rearrangement joins TRBV6-1 to TRBJ2-7; D uncertain. Germline V gene data show CDR1 as MNHNS and CDR2 as SASEGT. The CDR3 length is 13 residues. The V end lost 7 bases, the J end lost 0 bases, and 10 bases lay between the germline ends.